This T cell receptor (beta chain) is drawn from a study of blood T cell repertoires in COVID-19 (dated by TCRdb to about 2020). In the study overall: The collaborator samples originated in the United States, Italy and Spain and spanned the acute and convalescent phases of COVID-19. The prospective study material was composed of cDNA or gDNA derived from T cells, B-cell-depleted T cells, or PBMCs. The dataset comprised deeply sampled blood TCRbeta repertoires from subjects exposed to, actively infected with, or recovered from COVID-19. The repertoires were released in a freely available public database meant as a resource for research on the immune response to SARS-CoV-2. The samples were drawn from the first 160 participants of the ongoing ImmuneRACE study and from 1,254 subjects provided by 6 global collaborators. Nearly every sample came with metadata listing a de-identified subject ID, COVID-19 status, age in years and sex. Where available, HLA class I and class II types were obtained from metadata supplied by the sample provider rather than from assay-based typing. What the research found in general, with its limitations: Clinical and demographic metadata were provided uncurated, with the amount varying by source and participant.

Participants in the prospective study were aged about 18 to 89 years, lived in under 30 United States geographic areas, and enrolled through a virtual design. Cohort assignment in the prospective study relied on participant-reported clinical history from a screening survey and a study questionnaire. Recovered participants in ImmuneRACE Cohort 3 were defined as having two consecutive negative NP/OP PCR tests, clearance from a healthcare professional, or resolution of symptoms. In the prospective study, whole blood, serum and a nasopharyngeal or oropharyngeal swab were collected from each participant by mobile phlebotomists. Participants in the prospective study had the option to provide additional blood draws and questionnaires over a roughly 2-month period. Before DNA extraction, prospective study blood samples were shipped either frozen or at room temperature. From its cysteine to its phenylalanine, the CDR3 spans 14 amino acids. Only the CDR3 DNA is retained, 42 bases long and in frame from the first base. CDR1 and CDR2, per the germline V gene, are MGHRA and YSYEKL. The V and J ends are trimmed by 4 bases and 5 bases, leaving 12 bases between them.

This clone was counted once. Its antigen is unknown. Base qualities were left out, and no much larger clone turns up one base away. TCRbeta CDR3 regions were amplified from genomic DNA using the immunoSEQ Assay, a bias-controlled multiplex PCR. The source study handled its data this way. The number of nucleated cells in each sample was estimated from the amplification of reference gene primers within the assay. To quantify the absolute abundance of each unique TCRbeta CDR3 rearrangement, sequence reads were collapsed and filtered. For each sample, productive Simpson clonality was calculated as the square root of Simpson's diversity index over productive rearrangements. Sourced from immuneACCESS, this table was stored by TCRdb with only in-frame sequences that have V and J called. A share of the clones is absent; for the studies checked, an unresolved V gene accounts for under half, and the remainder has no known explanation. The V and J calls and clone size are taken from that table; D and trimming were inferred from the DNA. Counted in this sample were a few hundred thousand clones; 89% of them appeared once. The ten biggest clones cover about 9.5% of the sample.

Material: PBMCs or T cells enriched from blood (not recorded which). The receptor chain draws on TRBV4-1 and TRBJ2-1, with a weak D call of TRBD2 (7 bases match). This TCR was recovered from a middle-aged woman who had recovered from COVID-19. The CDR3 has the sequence CASSPVGGHNEQFF. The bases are TGCGCCAGCAGCCCAGTGGGGGGGCACAATGAGCAGTTCTTC.